The 21 T cell receptor beta chains below come from one sample, sequenced in a study of T cell responses to AZD1222 COVID-19 vaccine. Clones were sequenced by immunoSEQ multiplex PCR, and TCRdb holds only the in-frame ones, with some missing. This table holds 120,000 to 150,000 clones, 88% found once. Sample: peripheral blood, taken on day 0 of AZD1222 vaccination. These receptors were collected from an adult in good health.

The chain couples TRBV19 to TRBJ1-2, with 9 bases aligning to TRBD1. Germline V gene sequence: CDR1 LNHDA, CDR2 SQIVND (reference sequence). The length of the CDR3 is 14 residues. V was pared by 2 bases and J by 4 bases, with 2 bases of the junction left unmatched. DNA of the CDR3: TGTGCCAGTAGTATAACGACAGGGGGCTATGGCTACACCTTC. Its translation: CASSITTGGYGYTF.

The V and J genes are TRBV12-3 or TRBV12-4 and TRBJ1-4, with 10 bases aligning to TRBD1. J lost 7 bases, V lost 6 bases, and 2 bases had no gene match. The length of the CDR3 is 13 residues. The chain's CDR3 is CASRWDRGEKLFF. The CDR3 nucleotides read TGTGCCAGCAGGTGGGACAGGGGTGAAAAACTGTTTTTT.

The chain couples TRBV7-2 to TRBJ2-3, with D uncertain. The CDR3 is made up of 13 amino acids. The germline V and J ends were trimmed by 1 base and 2 bases, with 4 bases remaining between them. Germline CDR1 and CDR2: SGHTA and FQGNSA. CDR3 nucleotide sequence: TGTGCCAGCAGCTTAGTGGACACAGATACGCAGTATTTT. This sequence encodes CASSLVDTDTQYF.

V is TRBV5-1 and J is TRBJ1-1, with D perhaps matching TRBD1 (5 bases). The CDR3 runs 14 residues. CDR1 SGHRS and CDR2 YFSETQ come from the germline V gene. V shed 3 bases and J shed 5 bases, with 14 bases lying between them. The CDR3 here is CASSSAGARTEAFF. The CDR3 DNA follows: TGCGCCAGCAGCTCAGCCGGGGCGCGAACTGAAGCTTTCTTT. The full variable domain, completed using reference TRBV5-1 and TRBJ1-1, is KAGVTQTPRYLIKTRGQQVTLSCSPISGHRSVSWYQQTPGQGLQFLFEYFSETQRNKGNFPGRFSGRQFSNSRSEMNVSTLELGDSALYLCASSSAGARTEAFFGQGTRLTVV.

V and J are TRBV7-9 and TRBJ1-1, with a weak D call TRBD1 (5 bases). This CDR3 has 13 residues. Germline loops: CDR1 SEHNR, CDR2 FQNEAQ (reference sequence). V lost 4 bases and J lost 3, with 9 bases in between. The CDR3 loop reads CASSWTGDTEAFF. The CDR3 nucleotides are TGTGCCAGCAGCTGGACGGGGGACACTGAAGCTTTCTTT. Based on the CDR3 plus reference TRBV7-9 and TRBJ1-1, the full variable domain is DTGVSQNPRHKITKRGQNVTFRCDPISEHNRLYWYRQTLGQGPEFLTYFQNEAQLEKSRLLSDRFSAERPKGSFSTLEIQRTEQGDSAMYLCASSWTGDTEAFFGQGTRLTVV.

This chain connects TRBV2 to TRBJ1-5, with TRBD1 matching over 7 bases. This CDR3 spans 15 amino acids. V dropped 4 bases and J dropped 3; count of bases not matched to a gene: 6. Germline V CDR1 and CDR2: SNHLY, FYNNEI. The CDR3 loop is CASSAGTVHNQPQHF. DNA of the CDR3: TGTGCCAGCAGTGCAGGGACAGTCCACAATCAGCCCCAGCATTTT.

This chain joins TRBV7-9 and TRBJ2-1; no clear D gene. This CDR3 contains 14 residues. Germline CDR1 SEHNR, CDR2 FQNEAQ (reference sequence). V shed 4 bases and J shed 4 bases, with 11 bases lying between them. The CDR3 is CASSSKQKYNEQFF. The CDR3 DNA reads TGTGCCAGCAGCTCTAAACAAAAGTACAATGAGCAGTTCTTC.

The chain is built from TRBV12-3 or TRBV12-4 and TRBJ2-5; D call uncertain. The germline V and J ends were trimmed by 3 bases and 4 bases, with 9 bases remaining between them. The CDR3 spans 13 residues. The CDR3 loop reads CASSLGMGETQYF. In nucleotides, the CDR3 is TGTGCCAGCAGTTTGGGGATGGGAGAGACCCAGTACTTC.

The rearrangement joins TRBV5-1 to TRBJ2-7; 9 positions match TRBD1. This CDR3 has 13 amino acids. From germline, CDR1 is SGHRS and CDR2 YFSETQ. J lost 4 bases, V lost 3 bases, and 2 bases had no gene match. The CDR3 nucleotides read TGCGCCAGCAGCTGGGACAGGGCGTACGAGCAGTACTTC. It specifies CASSWDRAYEQYF.

V gene TRBV30 combines with J gene TRBJ1-1; the D gene is possibly TRBD1 (5 bases). The CDR3 sequence is 12 residues long. Per the germline V gene, CDR1 is GTSNPN and CDR2 is SVGIG (reference sequence). Trimming took 0 bases from V and 11 from J, leaving 13 bases between them. The CDR3 nucleotides read TGTGCCTGGAGTGTACAATGGGGGACGGCTTTCTTT. Translated, it gives CAWSVQWGTAFF.

This chain links TRBV5-1 with TRBJ2-1; weak D call: TRBD2 (7 bases). CDR3 size: 12 residues. CDR1 and CDR2 from the germline V gene are SGHRS and YFSETQ. Trimming shortened V by 0 bases and J by 15 bases, and 13 bases separated the two germline ends. CDR3 DNA: TGCGCCAGCAGCTTGGAAGGGGGGGCTCGGTTCTTC. Its translation is CASSLEGGARFF.

This clone occurred a few times. The chain employs TRBV6-1 and TRBJ1-2; a possible D gene is TRBD1 (6 bases). V lost 4 bases and J 5 bases, leaving 20 bases between the germline ends. This CDR3 comprises 16 residues. CDR1 MNHNS and CDR2 SASEGT come from the germline V gene. In DNA, the CDR3 is TGTGCCAGCAGTGTTACAGGGACTTTAGGGTTGTATGGCTACACCTTC. This gives the protein CASSVTGTLGLYGYTF.

In the case of this clone: Different DNA sequences within this sample yield the same CDR3. The chain employs TRBV29-1 and TRBJ1-1; D is uncertain. From germline, CDR1 is SQVTM and CDR2 ANQGSEA. The CDR3 has 10 residues. Trimming shortened V by 5 bases and J by 3 bases, and 4 bases separated the two germline ends. The CDR3 DNA sequence: TGCAGCGTTACCTACACTGAAGCTTTCTTT. This gives the protein CSVTYTEAFF.

The chain's CDR3 is CASSPQGTGEKLFF. CDR3 nucleotide sequence: TGTGCCAGCTCACCTCAGGGGACCGGGGAAAAACTGTTTTTT. The rearrangement links TRBV18 to TRBJ1-4; D might be TRBD1 (6 bases). V lost 3 bases and J lost 8, with 13 bases in between. Germline CDR1 KGHSH, CDR2 LQKENI. CDR3 length equals 14 residues.

The J gene is TRBJ2-2, the V gene TRBV6-5, with TRBD2 matching 7 bases. Trimming removed 6 bases from V and 4 bases from J; junction bases left unmatched: 5. CDR1 MNHEY and CDR2 SVGAGI come from the germline V gene. The CDR3 is 14 amino acids. The CDR3, as DNA: TGTGCCAGCAGGGATAGGACTAGCACCGGGGAGCTGTTTTTT. It codes for CASRDRTSTGELFF.

The CDR3 is CASSLGTDYNSPLHF. The CDR3 DNA follows: TGTGCCAGCAGCCTGGGGACAGACTATAATTCACCCCTCCACTTT. V and J are TRBV3-1 (or the pseudogene TRBV3-2) and TRBJ1-6; TRBD1 aligns across 7 bases. The germline V gene has CDR1 LGHDT and CDR2 YNNKEL (reference sequence). The CDR3 totals 15 residues. V shed 4 bases, J shed 3 bases, and the junction held 3 bases outside the gene matches.

This clone was observed once. V and J are TRBV11-3 and TRBJ2-1; 12 bases are shared with TRBD2. In germline, CDR1 is SGHNT, CDR2 YENEEA. This CDR3 region has 17 residues. With 1 base clipped from V and 9 bases from J, the junction kept 10 bases outside the gene matches. CDR3 sequence reads: CASSLGTLAGGQGEQFF. The CDR3 DNA is TGTGCCAGCAGCTTAGGAACGCTAGCGGGGGGGCAGGGTGAGCAGTTCTTC.

V gene TRBV27 combines with J gene TRBJ1-1; 9 positions match TRBD1. The CDR3 is made up of 16 amino acids. CDR1 and CDR2 (germline): MNHEY, SMNVEV (reference sequence). Trimming took 5 bases from V and 0 from J; bases not matched to a gene: 7. The CDR3 loop reads CASSRGTGGLNTEAFF. CDR3 nucleotide sequence: TGTGCCAGCAGTAGAGGTACAGGGGGCCTGAACACTGAAGCTTTCTTT.

This chain connects TRBV6-5 to TRBJ1-6; D not resolved. The CDR3 sequence is 14 residues long. V shed 5 bases and J shed 7 bases, with 12 bases lying between them. The V gene's germline CDR1 is MNHEY and CDR2 SVGAGI. CDR3 amino acids: CASSTGLGNSPLHF. The CDR3 DNA is TGTGCCAGCAGTACGGGGTTAGGGAATTCACCCCTCCACTTT.

This chain links TRBV5-5 with TRBJ2-4; TRBD2 might be the D (6 bases). The V end lost 2 bases, the J end lost 0 bases, and 15 bases lay between the germline ends. CDR1 is SGHKS, CDR2 YYEKEE, per germline (reference sequence). CDR3 size: 17 residues. The CDR3 sequence: CASSFARGLLAKNIQYF. The CDR3 nucleotides are TGTGCCAGCAGCTTTGCGCGGGGCCTCCTAGCCAAAAACATTCAGTACTTC.

This clone was observed a single time. V is TRBV2 and J is TRBJ1-6; D unresolved. Germline assignment: CDR1 SNHLY and CDR2 FYNNEI. V shed 4 bases and J shed 10 bases, with 14 bases lying between them. The CDR3 runs 14 residues. DNA of the CDR3: TGTGCCAGCAGTGTAGCCGTGAACCGCTCACCCCTCCACTTT. It codes for CASSVAVNRSPLHF.